The TCR beta chain under discussion was sequenced for a study of blood T cells in healthy people across ages. Next came a second PCR, run for roughly 6 to 11 cycles, which used a sample-barcoded 5' primer along with a J-beta primer mix. In TCRdb, the 5' RACE reads were re-called with MiXCR into one record per CDR3 protein. The table lists 800,000 to 1,300,000 distinct CDR3 sequences, less than 25% of them singletons. Germline-derived CDR1 and CDR2 are DFQATT and SNEGSKA (reference sequence). This CDR3 is 13 amino acids long. Trimming left V 0 bases short and J 3 bases short, with 8 bases between. This same sample was also taken into another study, of T cells of mothers and their children.

Sequences were obtained from blood. This clonotype was sampled from a girl aged 2 to 9 in good health. The V call is TRBV20-1, the J call TRBJ2-5, with unresolved D. The CDR3 here is CSARDTWKETQYF. CDR3 DNA: TGCAGTGCTAGAGATACTTGGAAAGAGACCCAGTACTTC.